What follows are 25 T cell receptor beta chains derived from one specimen sequenced in a study of T cell responses to AZD1222 COVID-19 vaccine. Only in-frame clones appear in the TCRdb table, and some are missing; sequencing was by immunoSEQ multiplex PCR. Found here are approximately 80,000 clones, 70% to 90% of them singletons; the top ten hold 4.5% to 6%. The material was peripheral blood, obtained on day 0 of AZD1222 vaccination. The receptors were gathered from an adult in good health.

The chain employs TRBV6-5 and TRBJ1-2, with TRBD1 matching 8 bases. After removal of 6 bases from V and 4 bases from J, the junction contained 7 bases not matched to a gene. Germline V gene data show CDR1 as MNHEY and CDR2 as SVGAGI. The CDR3 has 14 residues. CDR3 loop: CASRTPGQAYGYTF. CDR3 nucleotides: TGTGCCAGCAGGACCCCGGGACAGGCCTATGGCTACACCTTC.

This clone was counted a few times. The gene calls are TRBV3-1 (or the pseudogene TRBV3-2) and TRBJ2-3; no firm D call. CDR1 is LGHDT, CDR2 YNNKEL, per germline (reference sequence). The CDR3 runs 13 residues. Trimming took 2 bases from V and 0 from J, leaving 3 bases between them. The chain's CDR3 is CASSQPSTDTQYF. CDR3 DNA sequence: TGTGCCAGCAGCCAACCTAGCACAGATACGCAGTATTTT.

In DNA, the CDR3 is TGTGCCAGTTCTACAGGGGGGGGCTTTGATTCACCCCTCCACTTT. Translating it yields CASSTGGGFDSPLHF. The chain uses TRBV19 and TRBJ1-6; 8 positions agree with TRBD1. The length of the CDR3 is 15 residues. CDR1 and CDR2 (germline): LNHDA, SQIVND (reference sequence). Unmatched junction bases numbered 11, after V lost 8 bases and J lost 8 bases.

This chain connects TRBV15 to TRBJ1-1, with D unresolved. CDR3 length: 13 amino acids. V was pared by 2 bases and J by 0 bases, with 4 bases between. Germline-derived CDR1 and CDR2 are LNHNV and YYDKDF (reference sequence). CDR3 loop: CATSRSLNTEAFF. CDR3 sequence (DNA): TGTGCCACCAGCAGAAGTCTGAACACTGAAGCTTTCTTT.

This clone was detected once. The chain links TRBV28 to TRBJ2-3, with TRBD2 matching 10 bases. CDR3 length: 15 residues. V dropped 5 bases and J dropped 5; count of bases not matched to a gene: 7. Germline CDR1 and CDR2: MDHEN and SYDVKM. The CDR3 loop reads CASSIQRGGVDTQYF. CDR3 nucleotide sequence: TGTGCCAGCAGTATCCAGCGGGGGGGCGTAGATACGCAGTATTTT.

This chain links TRBV5-6 with TRBJ2-1; 8 bases align to TRBD2. The ends lost 7 bases at V and 6 bases at J; junction bases unmatched: 3. This CDR3 contains 12 residues. Germline CDR1 reads SGHDT; CDR2 reads YYEEEE. Here the CDR3 DNA reads TGTGCCAGCCGCGGGGGGATCAATGAGCAGTTCTTC. Amino acids: CASRGGINEQFF.

The V and J genes are TRBV3-1 (or the pseudogene TRBV3-2) and TRBJ2-1, with D maybe TRBD2 (6 bases). The CDR3 is 12 amino acids. The germline V gene has CDR1 LGHDT and CDR2 YNNKEL (reference sequence). V gave up 1 base and J gave up 14 bases, with 12 bases separating them. As DNA, the CDR3 is TGTGCCAGCAGCCAAGGGCTAGCGAACAAGTTCTTC. Translating it yields CASSQGLANKFF.

The rearrangement joins TRBV7-8 to TRBJ2-7, with 14 nucleotides matching TRBD2. From germline, CDR1 is SGHVS and CDR2 FQNEAQ. CDR3 length equals 15 residues. After removal of 3 bases from V and 2 bases from J, the junction contained 0 bases not matched to a gene. For the CDR3, the DNA is TGTGCCAGCAGCTTGACTAGCGGGGGGGCCTACGAGCAGTACTTC. This encodes CASSLTSGGAYEQYF.

V and J are TRBV3-1 (or the pseudogene TRBV3-2) and TRBJ1-1; 9 nucleotides align to TRBD1. The CDR3 spans 14 residues. Germline loops: CDR1 LGHDT, CDR2 YNNKEL (reference sequence). V was pared by 5 bases and J by 3 bases, with 4 bases of the junction left unmatched. The CDR3 sequence: CASSKTGGDTEAFF. DNA for the CDR3: TGTGCCAGCAGCAAGACAGGGGGGGACACTGAAGCTTTCTTT.

The CDR3 DNA is TGTGCCAGCAGCCGATCGGTCGGGTGGAGCACGATGAACACTGAAGCTTTCTTT. It codes for CASSRSVGWSTMNTEAFF. The gene calls are TRBV27 and TRBJ1-1; no firm D call. The CDR3 loop spans 18 amino acids. With 6 bases removed from V and 0 bases from J, the gap between germline ends came to 23 bases. Germline V gene data show CDR1 as MNHEY and CDR2 as SMNVEV (reference sequence).

The chain is built from TRBV7-3 and TRBJ2-3; 12 nucleotides line up with TRBD2. The germline V gene encodes CDR1 SGHTA and CDR2 FQGTGA. The J segment lost 6 bases and the V segment lost 5 bases, leaving 12 bases of the junction unmatched. The CDR3 is made up of 17 amino acids. The CDR3 DNA follows: TGTGCCAGCAGCCGACGAGGGGTCGGGACTAGCGGGGATACGCAGTATTTT. It is translated as CASSRRGVGTSGDTQYF.

This chain joins TRBV19 and TRBJ1-2, with 7 bases lining up with TRBD1. The germline gives CDR1 LNHDA, CDR2 SQIVND (reference sequence). The CDR3 runs to 11 residues. Trimming removed 7 bases from V and 6 bases from J; junction bases left unmatched: 2. The CDR3 here is CASKTGNGYTF. As DNA, the CDR3 is TGTGCCAGTAAGACAGGGAATGGCTACACCTTC.

V gene TRBV11-2 combines with J gene TRBJ1-1; a possible D gene is TRBD1 (6 bases). This CDR3 is 17 amino acids long. Trimming left V 4 bases short and J 6 bases short, with 24 bases between. Germline V gene lookup returns CDR1 SGHAT and CDR2 FQNNGV. CDR3 residues: CASSSFVGGTPPSEAFF. Written as DNA, the CDR3 is TGTGCCAGCAGCTCCTTTGTAGGGGGGACCCCCCCGTCTGAAGCTTTCTTT.

The genes are TRBV7-2 and TRBJ2-1; D tentatively reads TRBD1 or TRBD2 (5 bases each). Trimming cost V 3 bases and J 11 bases, with 5 bases left between them. Germline assignment: CDR1 SGHTA and CDR2 FQGNSA. The CDR3 runs to 10 residues. The CDR3 sequence: CASSLGQQFF. The CDR3 nucleotides read TGTGCCAGCAGCTTGGGACAGCAGTTCTTC.

This chain uses TRBV5-1 with TRBJ2-5; no reliable D call. With 1 base removed from V and 5 bases from J, the gap between germline ends came to 15 bases. This CDR3 is 15 amino acids long. CDR1 and CDR2 (germline): SGHRS, YFSETQ. CDR3 loop: CASSLPLSSRETQYF. The CDR3 DNA reads as TGCGCCAGCAGCTTGCCCCTCTCCAGCCGGGAGACCCAGTACTTC.

In its sample, this clone was seen once. The chain recombines TRBV5-4 with TRBJ1-3, with TRBD1 as a possible D gene (5 bases). Germline V CDR1 and CDR2: SGHNT, YYREEE (reference sequence). The V end was cut by 3 bases, the J end by 4 bases, with 14 bases between. This CDR3 region has 15 residues. The CDR3 sequence: CASSWDSRGGNTIYF. The CDR3 bases are TGTGCCAGCAGCTGGGACTCGAGGGGAGGAAACACCATATATTTT. Full variable domain (missing parts from reference TRBV5-4 and TRBJ1-3): ETGVTQSPTHLIKTRGQQVTLRCSSQSGHNTVSWYQQALGQGPQFIFQYYREEENGRGNFPPRFSGLQFPNYSSELNVNALELDDSALYLCASSWDSRGGNTIYFGEGSWLTVV.

CDR3: CSVDGTDRVSNTEAFF. For the CDR3, the DNA is TGCAGCGTTGATGGGACTGACAGGGTTTCGAACACTGAAGCTTTCTTT. This chain joins TRBV29-1 and TRBJ1-1, with TRBD1 matching 7 bases. Germline loops: CDR1 SQVTM, CDR2 ANQGSEA. This CDR3 comprises 16 residues. J lost 1 base, V lost 3 bases, and 11 bases had no gene match.

V is TRBV7-8 and J is TRBJ2-5; the D gene could be TRBD1 or TRBD2 (5 bases each). V shed 2 bases and J shed 0 bases, with 13 bases lying between them. CDR3 length equals 16 residues. Germline V gives CDR1 SGHVS, CDR2 FQNEAQ. The CDR3 sequence: CASSLRDPGYQETQYF. DNA of the CDR3: TGTGCCAGCAGCTTAAGGGACCCGGGATACCAAGAGACCCAGTACTTC.

The rearrangement joins TRBV11-2 to TRBJ1-2, with D possibly TRBD1 on 5 matching bases. The CDR3 is made up of 14 amino acids. Germline V gene sequence: CDR1 SGHAT, CDR2 FQNNGV. The V end was cut by 1 base, the J end by 3 bases, with 9 bases between. The CDR3 bases are TGTGCCAGCAGCTTAGTGGGGACTCACTATGGCTACACCTTC. Its translation: CASSLVGTHYGYTF.

The genes are TRBV9 and TRBJ2-5; D may match TRBD1 or TRBD2 (5 bases each). V lost 1 base and J 4 bases, leaving 14 bases between the germline ends. The CDR3 consists of 15 residues. The germline V gene has CDR1 SGDLS and CDR2 YYNGEE. The DNA for the CDR3 is TGTGCCAGCAGCGTATATGTGGGGACGACAGAGACCCAGTACTTC. It yields the protein CASSVYVGTTETQYF.

The J gene is TRBJ1-2, the V gene TRBV14; TRBD1 is a possible D gene (6 bases). The CDR3 loop spans 15 amino acids. Per the germline V gene, CDR1 is SGHDN and CDR2 is FVKESK. The germline V and J ends were trimmed by 4 bases and 8 bases, with 20 bases remaining between them. The CDR3 nucleotides are TGTGCCAGCAGCCTTACGAAATCAGGGGAGTACGGCTACACCTTC. This encodes CASSLTKSGEYGYTF.

V gene TRBV5-1 combines with J gene TRBJ2-6; D not certain. The V and J ends lost 0 bases and 3 bases respectively, with 4 bases between them. This CDR3 has 14 amino acids. Per germline, CDR1 SGHRS and CDR2 YFSETQ. The CDR3 protein is CASSLAVGANVLTF. CDR3 DNA sequence: TGCGCCAGCAGCTTGGCTGTTGGGGCCAACGTCCTGACTTTC.

The V gene is TRBV14, the J gene TRBJ2-4, with D possibly being TRBD1 (5 bases). The germline V gene encodes CDR1 SGHDN and CDR2 FVKESK. V lost 1 base and J lost 0, with 10 bases in between. The CDR3 has 16 residues. CDR3 residues: CASSQVAGKAKNIQYF. The DNA for the CDR3 is TGTGCCAGCAGCCAAGTGGCAGGGAAAGCCAAAAACATTCAGTACTTC.

The chain combines TRBV15 with TRBJ2-7; the match to TRBD1 covers 9 bases. The CDR3 sequence is 18 residues long. Germline loops: CDR1 LNHNV, CDR2 YYDKDF (reference sequence). Trimming took 1 base from V and 7 from J; bases not matched to a gene: 17. The CDR3 region has the DNA TGTGCCACCAGCAGAGGAGGGGCAACGGGACAGGGAAAAGGAGAGCAGTACTTC. Translation: CATSRGGATGQGKGEQYF.

The chain has TRBV24-1 and TRBJ2-1; possible D gene TRBD1, 6 bases. This CDR3 region has 13 residues. Germline values: CDR1 KGHDR, CDR2 SFDVKD. V was pared by 3 bases and J by 7 bases, with 9 bases between. This CDR3 reads CATSDQTGNEQFF. In nucleotides, the CDR3 is TGTGCCACCAGTGATCAGACAGGTAATGAGCAGTTCTTC.